This T cell receptor beta chain was found in a study of T cell clonality in common variable immunodeficiency (dated by TCRdb to 2013 to 2016). The study at large found these results: According to the authors, figuring out what caused the increased clonality in CVID would require sequencing the repertoires of T cell subpopulations. TCRbeta clonality was higher in CVID subjects than in healthy controls (t-test p = 0.018), and the increase was most characteristic of about a third of subjects. Patient heterogeneity within the CVID cohort put limits on correlating repertoire features with clinical complications. Fewer deletions and N-nucleotide insertions were reportedly observed in CVID TCRbeta sequences, and highly modified clones with 13 or more V deletions were reportedly absent from CVID TCRbeta sequences. CVID subjects shared fewer TCRbeta clones with each other than healthy controls did (p < 0.0001). Despite equal DNA input, controls averaged approximately 84,000 unique sequences per sample versus around 30,000 in CVID samples.

This clone was recorded at least ten times. No antigen is known for it. For sequencing input, CVID and control samples contributed equivalent amounts of genomic DNA. For every sample, a 60 bp segment covering the rearranged TCRbeta CDR3 region was amplified and then sequenced. TCRbeta amplification used the immunoSEQ assay, a bias-corrected multiplex PCR with high-throughput sequencing. The paper's processing steps were these. Every unique nucleotide sequence was considered a clone and was annotated with V, D and J genes, copy number and frequency. Sequences were labeled productive if in frame, and non-productive if out of frame or containing stop codons. As previously described, Shannon's entropy was used to calculate clonality. Mean CDR3 Kyte-Doolittle hydropathy was derived from the predicted amino acid sequences of productive clones. Scaled V gene usage was hierarchically clustered using Manhattan distance and complete linkage with the R hclust function. Clone sharing by CDR3 amino acid sequence was assessed by resampling 12 repertoires per group over 100 rounds. The repertoires were searched for about 70 published EBV-specific TCRbeta sequences and some 230 published CMV-specific TCRbeta sequences. Analysis left out a couple of CVID samples that produced under 10,000 sequences, so 45 or so CVID repertoires remained. TCRdb holds this immuneACCESS table with in-frame rearrangements only. Some clones are missing; in checked studies, unresolved V genes explain under half, and the rest has no known cause. D and trimming were read from the DNA, whereas the V and J calls and clone size are those reported in that table. There are around 50,000 clones in this sample, and none of them is a singleton. Roughly 1.8% of the sample comes from the top ten.

Both CVID patients and healthy controls were predominantly of Caucasian heritage. From each donor, roughly 5 to 8.5 ml of heparinized peripheral whole blood was collected. TCRbeta CDR3 repertoires were sequenced from genomic DNA of adults with common variable immune deficiency (CVID) and healthy adult controls. The control group was made up of approximately 22 healthy adult volunteers (10 male and around 12 female) whose ages ranged from roughly 20 to 75 years, with a mean age of about 35. To isolate peripheral blood mononuclear cells, diluted blood was subjected to density centrifugation over Hypaque 1077 or Ficoll-Paque. Genomic DNA was obtained from unsorted mononuclear cells using either Qiagen column purification or a centrifugation-based method. Sequenced: peripheral blood mononuclear cells. This clonotype originated in a person aged 18 to 69 in good health.

The covered CDR3 bases are TGTGCCAGCAGCTTAGCGGTTCACGGGGAG. The translation is CASSLAVHGE. The complete CDR3 protein is CASSLAVHGELFF. The chain is encoded by TRBV7-3 joined to TRBJ2-2; no confident D gene assignment can be made. The read gets to within 3 residues of the CDR3 end, and the germline J gene fills in the rest. Looking up the germline V gene yields CDR1 SGHTA and CDR2 FQGTGA. Taken from cysteine to phenylalanine, the CDR3 has 13 residues. The CDR3 was read in part: 30 bases, with the frame set at base 1. V is reduced by 2 bases and J by 7 bases, leaving a spacing of 8 bases between them.